The sequence of this T cell receptor beta chain was determined in a study of CD8+ T cells in alopecia areata. Study-wide background: Tofacitinib dosing lasted 6 to 18 months, which was then followed by 6 months off drug.

V lost 5 bases, J lost 2 bases, and 5 bases lay in between. The CDR3 is 12 amino acids. Germline V lookup: CDR1 SGHTA, CDR2 FQGNSA. RNA extraction was followed by reverse transcription into cDNA, which acted as the sequencing template. The protocol was immunoSEQ multiplex PCR, while the TCRdb copy is restricted to in-frame clones and leaves out a portion. Of around 140,000 clones in the sample, 51% were seen once. The chain recombines TRBV7-2 with TRBJ2-3, with unresolved D. Sequences were derived from CD4+ T cells sorted from blood, sampled at week 0. The sequence came from a human donor with alopecia areata. The CDR3 nucleotides are TGTGCCAGCAGCCAAATCACAGATACGCAGTATTTT. The encoded protein is CASSQITDTQYF.